These 3 T cell receptor beta chains were sequenced from one sample in a study of blood T cell repertoires in COVID-19. Repertoires were generated with immunoSEQ multiplex PCR, while TCRdb's copy carries only in-frame clones and drops some. The top ten hold around 3% of the sample, which has some 400,000 clones, more than 75% seen once. Specimen: peripheral blood. The source of these receptors is a human donor in a cohort sampled during active COVID-19.

The rearrangement links TRBV19 to TRBJ2-1; 14 bases align to TRBD2. The CDR3 consists of 18 residues. Germline CDR1 and CDR2: LNHDA and SQIVND (reference sequence). The V gene end was trimmed by 4 bases and the J gene end by 2 bases; junction bases not matched to a gene: 7. The DNA of the CDR3 is TGTGCCAGTAGTACGGGACTAGCGGGAGCCCGTGCCTACAATGAGCAGTTCTTC. It is translated as CASSTGLAGARAYNEQFF.

The genes are TRBV5-1 and TRBJ1-1, with 12 bases lining up with TRBD1. V was pared by 0 bases and J by 2 bases, with 5 bases of the junction left unmatched. Germline V gene data show CDR1 as SGHRS and CDR2 as YFSETQ. This CDR3 region has 17 residues. The CDR3 sequence: CASSLGGQGALNTEAFF. CDR3 nucleotides: TGCGCCAGCAGCTTGGGGGGACAGGGGGCCCTAAACACTGAAGCTTTCTTT. Supplemented by reference TRBV5-1 and TRBJ1-1, the full variable domain reads KAGVTQTPRYLIKTRGQQVTLSCSPISGHRSVSWYQQTPGQGLQFLFEYFSETQRNKGNFPGRFSGRQFSNSRSEMNVSTLELGDSALYLCASSLGGQGALNTEAFFGQGTRLTVV.

The V and J genes are TRBV30 and TRBJ2-1; 7 bases match TRBD1. Germline assignment: CDR1 GTSNPN and CDR2 SVGIG (reference sequence). This CDR3 has 16 amino acids. V trimming: 2 bases; J trimming: 11 bases; junction bases outside the gene matches: 18. The CDR3 sequence is CAWSKGAGTVGNKQFF. CDR3 bases: TGTGCCTGGAGTAAGGGCGCCGGGACAGTGGGGAATAAGCAGTTCTTC.